One and the same sample provided the 7 T cell receptor beta chains below, sequenced in a study of blood T cells in healthy people across ages. It was with a sample-barcoded 5' primer and a J-beta primer mix that a second PCR of about 7 to 12 cycles was run. Via MiXCR, TCRdb re-called the 5' RACE reads, giving one row per CDR3 protein. Here the sample spans about 800,000 distinct CDR3 sequences, approximately 25% being singletons. These sequences were also reported in another study, on T cells of mothers and their children.

The specimen sequenced was blood. These receptors were obtained from a boy younger than 18 in good health.

The chain carries TRBV6-5 and TRBJ1-2, with 10 bases lining up with TRBD1. The CDR3 runs 13 residues. The germline gives CDR1 MNHEY, CDR2 SVGAGI. V was pared by 3 bases and J by 7 bases, with 2 bases of the junction left unmatched. CDR3 nucleotide sequence: TGTGCCAGCAGTTATGACAGGGGGCTTGGCTACACCTTC. It encodes CASSYDRGLGYTF.

This clonotype was seen a handful of times. The chain links TRBV7-2 to TRBJ2-3; D unclear. The CDR3 has 14 amino acids. Germline lookup yields CDR1 SGHTA and CDR2 FQGNSA. Trimming took off 1 base at V and 2 bases at J, with 7 bases between the two ends. The CDR3 loop is CASSLGTPTDTQYF. CDR3 in DNA: TGTGCCAGCAGCTTAGGGACCCCCACAGATACGCAGTATTTT.

The table lists this clonotype with a few counts. This sequence joins TRBV28 and TRBJ1-1, with 7 bases identical to TRBD1. With 7 bases clipped from V and 8 bases from J, the junction kept 16 bases outside the gene matches. Germline CDR1 MDHEN, CDR2 SYDVKM. This CDR3 has 15 amino acids. This CDR3 is CASIPGGEGAPEAFF. CDR3 bases: TGTGCCAGCATCCCCGGGGGTGAGGGGGCGCCGGAAGCTTTCTTT.

This clonotype was seen a handful of times. The rearrangement uses TRBV21-1 and TRBJ2-3; the tabulated D call, TRBD2, remains unverified against the DNA. TRBV21-1 is termed a pseudogene. The CDR3 length is 18 residues. The CDR3 reads CASSKACPSGRTTDTQYF. In DNA form, the CDR3 reads TGTGCCAGCAGCAAAGCTTGTCCTAGCGGGAGGACCACAGATACGCAGTATTTT.

The chain uses TRBV5-1 and TRBJ2-5; 12 bases agree with TRBD2. The J call is doubtful: the DNA matches TRBJ2-1 better. Germline V gives CDR1 SGHRS, CDR2 YFSETQ. The CDR3 has 16 amino acids. The CDR3 DNA follows: TGCGCCAGCAGCTTAGGGACTAGCGGGTATGTGGATGAGCAGTTCTTC. It specifies CASSLGTSGYVDEQFF.

The chain joins TRBV5-1 to TRBJ2-3; D could derive from TRBD1 or TRBD2 (5 bases each). V was clipped by 0 bases and J by 4 bases, with 12 bases between them. Germline CDR1 SGHRS, CDR2 YFSETQ. The CDR3 consists of 15 residues. This CDR3 reads CASSLAPGAADTQYF. The CDR3 DNA sequence: TGCGCCAGCAGCTTGGCCCCCGGGGCGGCAGATACGCAGTATTTT.

This clonotype was observed a handful of times. This chain joins TRBV20-1 and TRBJ2-3; D is uncertain. V dropped 4 bases and J dropped 5 bases, with 10 bases sitting between them. The CDR3 contains 12 residues. Germline CDR1 and CDR2: DFQATT and SNEGSKA (reference sequence). CDR3 residues: CSAILPGDTQYF. CDR3 DNA sequence: TGCAGTGCTATCCTCCCTGGAGATACGCAGTATTTT.